This is a list of T cell receptor beta chains from one sample in a study of blood T cell repertoires in COVID-19. The method was immunoSEQ multiplex PCR; TCRdb's version includes in-frame clones alone and lacks a portion of them. Seen here are around 150,000 clones, approximately 84% observed once, and the top ten hold approximately 9%. The sequencing input was peripheral blood. These TCRs come from a woman aged 80 or over in a cohort sampled during active or convalescent COVID-19. The CDR3 runs from the conserved cysteine through the conserved F or W. A D gene is named only where the DNA matches it firmly. Size tells how often a clone was seen (once, few, many) or the class of an expanded clone, and some rows leave it out.

>-|TRBJ1-3|-|15|TRBV5-1
TGCGCCAGCAGCTTGGACTCCTTCTCTGGAAACACCATATATTTT
CASSLDSFSGNTIYF
>TRBD1|TRBJ1-1|-|12|TRBV18
TGTGCCAGCTCCGAAACAGGGGGGGAAGCTTTCTTT
CASSETGGEAFF
>-|TRBJ1-1|-|14|TRBV5-1
TGCGCCAGCAGCTTGTGGGGGGTTGACACTGAAGCTTTCTTT
CASSLWGVDTEAFF
>-|TRBJ2-6|-|14|TRBV9
TGTGCCAGCAGCCTCCGCTCTGGGGCCAACGTCCTGACTTTC
CASSLRSGANVLTF
>-|TRBJ1-5|-|16|TRBV18
TGTGCCAGCTCACCCACACGGACGACAGGCAATCAGCCCCAGCATTTT
CASSPTRTTGNQPQHF
>TRBD1|TRBJ1-6|-|16|TRBV6-1
TGTGCCAGCAGTGTAAATCCCGGGACAGGGGATTCACCCCTCCACTTT
CASSVNPGTGDSPLHF
>-|TRBJ1-1|-|14|TRBV4-2
TGTGCCAGCAGCCCCGCGGGGGTGAACACTGAAGCTTTCTTT
CASSPAGVNTEAFF
>TRBD2|TRBJ2-5|-|16|TRBV5-1
TGCGCCAGCAGCTTGGGGGTAGCGGGCGCTGTAGAGACCCAGTACTTC
CASSLGVAGAVETQYF
>-|TRBJ2-2|-|14|TRBV11-3
TGTGCCAGCAGCTCCTTCGGGGGCACCGGGGAGCTGTTTTTT
CASSSFGGTGELFF
>-|TRBJ2-6|-|15|TRBV6-5
TGTGCCAGCACCCTAGGAGGGGCTGGGGCCAACGTCCTGACTTTC
CASTLGGAGANVLTF
>-|TRBJ1-1|-|13|TRBV7-9
TGTGCCAGCAGCTTAGACCATAGTATTGAAGCTTTCTTT
CASSLDHSIEAFF
>TRBD1|TRBJ1-1|-|15|TRBV19
TGTGCCAGTAGTGCACTCGGGACAGGGGGTACTGAAGCTTTCTTT
CASSALGTGGTEAFF
>TRBD2|TRBJ2-5|-|20|TRBV6-4
TGTGCCAGCAGTGACCCGTATCCCTCGACTAGCGGGGGCGACCAAGAGACCCAGTACTTC
CASSDPYPSTSGGDQETQYF
>TRBD2|TRBJ2-1|-|14|TRBV11-2
TGTGCCAGCAGCTTGTCTAGCGGCCCCCTTGAGCAGTTCTTC
CASSLSSGPLEQFF
>-|TRBJ1-5|few|14|TRBV2
TGTGCCAGCAGCATCAGGGAATGGGGACAGCCCCAGCATTTT
CASSIREWGQPQHF
>-|TRBJ1-2|-|15|TRBV19
TGTGCCAGTAGTATCCCCCTCGACAGTAACTATGGCTACACCTTC
CASSIPLDSNYGYTF
>TRBD1|TRBJ1-1|-|14|TRBV7-3
TGTGCCAGCAGCCCGGGGACAGGGGGCACTGAAGCTTTCTTT
CASSPGTGGTEAFF
>-|TRBJ1-2|-|14|TRBV10-3
TGTGCCATAAGTCGCGAGGGCGCGGTCTATGGCTACACCTTC
CAISREGAVYGYTF
>-|TRBJ1-2|-|12|TRBV6-6
TGTGCCAGCAGTTACTTGCAGGTGGGCTACACCTTC
CASSYLQVGYTF
>TRBD1|TRBJ2-2|-|15|TRBV15
TGTGCCACCAGCTCTCCTGACAGGGACACCGGGGAGCTGTTTTTT
CATSSPDRDTGELFF
>TRBD1|TRBJ2-5|-|17|TRBV7-9
TGTGCCAGCAGCCCTCTGGGACAGGGGGCATTTCAAGAGACCCAGTACTTC
CASSPLGQGAFQETQYF
>-|TRBJ2-1|-|13|TRBV12-3/TRBV12-4
TGTGCCAGCAGTTTTGGCCGCAACAATGAGCAGTTCTTC
CASSFGRNNEQFF
>TRBD1|TRBJ1-2|-|16|TRBV5-5
TGTGCCAGCAGCCTCAGACAGGGGGATACTAACTATGGCTACACCTTC
CASSLRQGDTNYGYTF
>TRBD2|TRBJ2-1|-|13|TRBV9
TGTGCCAGCAGCGTAGTCCTAGCGGGTGAGCAGTTCTTC
CASSVVLAGEQFF
>-|TRBJ1-6|-|16|TRBV6-5
TGTGCCAGCAGTTACTCGATGCAGTTGCACAATTCACCCCTCCACTTT
CASSYSMQLHNSPLHF
>-|TRBJ2-6|few|16|TRBV4-1
TGCGCCAGCAGCCAAGGCCAGGGGTCTGGGGCCAACGTCCTGACTTTC
CASSQGQGSGANVLTF
>TRBD2|TRBJ2-1|-|15|TRBV5-1
TGCGCCAGCAGCCCGGGGGGGGCTGGGGACAATGAGCAGTTCTTC
CASSPGGAGDNEQFF
>TRBD2|TRBJ2-1|-|15|TRBV3-1/TRBV3-2
TGTGCCAGCAGCCAACCGGGGGGGGCCGGCAATGAGCAGTTCTTC
CASSQPGGAGNEQFF
>TRBD2|TRBJ2-3|-|15|TRBV18
TGTGCCAGCTCACCAGCGGCGGGGGGCACAGATACGCAGTATTTT
CASSPAAGGTDTQYF
>TRBD2|TRBJ2-1|-|14|TRBV27
TGTGCCAGCAGTAGCGGGGTGATTTACAATGAGCAGTTCTTC
CASSSGVIYNEQFF
>TRBD2|TRBJ2-5|-|18|TRBV28
TGTGCCAGCAGTTCCCCCCTTGGACTAGCGGGGGGTCAAGAGACCCAGTACTTC
CASSSPLGLAGGQETQYF
>-|TRBJ1-6|-|15|TRBV27
TGTGCCAGCAGTTTAGGGGGGGCCCATAATTCACCCCTCCACTTT
CASSLGGAHNSPLHF
>-|TRBJ2-2|-|13|TRBV7-2
TGTGCCAGCAGCCCAAGGGGTAACGGGGAGCTGTTTTTT
CASSPRGNGELFF
>TRBD1|TRBJ2-1|-|16|TRBV5-1
TGCGCCAGTCGGCCCGGACAGGGGGCACCCCAAAATGAGCAGTTCTTC
CASRPGQGAPQNEQFF
>TRBD1|TRBJ1-4|once|15|TRBV3-1/TRBV3-2
TGTGCCAGCAGCCAGGGGACAGGCCCTTCCGGAAAACTGTTTTTT
CASSQGTGPSGKLFF
>-|TRBJ1-3|-|17|TRBV18
TGTGCCAGCTCACCCGCTGCGTGGGGAGAGGGTGGAAACACCATATATTTT
CASSPAAWGEGGNTIYF
>-|TRBJ2-7|-|14|TRBV6-6
TGTGCCAGCAGTTACTCGAACAGGGAAAACGAGCAGTACTTC
CASSYSNRENEQYF
>TRBD2|TRBJ2-7|-|13|TRBV5-1
TGCGCCAGCCGGACTAGCGGGGTTAACGAGCAGTACTTC
CASRTSGVNEQYF
>TRBD1|TRBJ2-7|-|15|TRBV9
TGTGCCAGCAGCCCAGGGGACAGCGCGAACTACGAGCAGTACTTC
CASSPGDSANYEQYF
>-|TRBJ2-1|-|12|TRBV27
TGTGCCAGCAGTTTCTTCGGTTTTGAGCAGTTCTTC
CASSFFGFEQFF
>TRBD2|TRBJ2-3|-|14|TRBV24-1
TGTGCCACCAGTCCCGGGGGGAGCACAGATACGCAGTATTTT
CATSPGGSTDTQYF
>-|TRBJ1-1|-|14|TRBV3-1/TRBV3-2
TGTGCCAGCAGCCAAGCATCTCCACCGGCTGAAGCTTTCTTT
CASSQASPPAEAFF
>-|TRBJ2-5|-|11|TRBV2
TGTGCCAGCATGCAGCAAGAGACCCAGTACTTC
CASMQQETQYF
>TRBD1|TRBJ1-1|-|15|TRBV4-1
TGCGCCAGCAGCGATGTAGGGACAGGGAACACTGAAGCTTTCTTT
CASSDVGTGNTEAFF
>-|TRBJ2-7|-|13|TRBV7-9
TGTGCCAGCAGCCGTGGGACAAACTACGAGCAGTACTTC
CASSRGTNYEQYF